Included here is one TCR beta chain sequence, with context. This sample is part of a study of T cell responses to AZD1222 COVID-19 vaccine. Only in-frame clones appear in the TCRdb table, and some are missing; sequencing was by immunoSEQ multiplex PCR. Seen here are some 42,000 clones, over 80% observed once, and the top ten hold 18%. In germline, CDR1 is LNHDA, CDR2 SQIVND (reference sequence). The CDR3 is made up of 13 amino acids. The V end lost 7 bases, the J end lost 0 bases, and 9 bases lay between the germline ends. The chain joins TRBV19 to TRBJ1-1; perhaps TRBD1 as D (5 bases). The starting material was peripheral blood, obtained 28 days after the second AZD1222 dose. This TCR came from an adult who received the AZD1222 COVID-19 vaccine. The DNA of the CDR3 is TGTGCCAGTATGGCAGGGATGAACACTGAAGCTTTCTTT. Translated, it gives CASMAGMNTEAFF.